This TCR beta chain was found in a study of cytomegalovirus exposure and HLA in healthy donors. PCR used 60 Vbeta primers and 13 Jbeta primers. Here immunoSEQ multiplex PCR was the method, and the copy in TCRdb shows in-frame clones only, minus some. Of about 180,000 clones in the sample, more than 60% were seen once. Donors in the study were healthy people who gave bone marrow. Germline CDR1 and CDR2: GTSNPN and SVGIG (reference sequence). CDR3 length: 11 amino acids. V was clipped by 4 bases and J by 4 bases; unmatched bases: 0. Sequenced sample: PBMCs. The chain couples TRBV30 to TRBJ2-7; 8 bases agree with TRBD2. This clonotype was obtained from a man aged 18 to 29 in good health and CMV-seronegative. The chain's CDR3 is CAWTSGYEQYF. Written as DNA, the CDR3 is TGTGCCTGGACTAGCGGGTACGAGCAGTACTTC. Full variable domain (remainder filled in from reference TRBV30 and TRBJ2-7): SQTIHQWPATLVQPVGSPLSLECTVEGTSNPNLYWYRQAAGRGLQLLFYSVGIGQISSEVPQNLSASRPQDRQFILSSKKLLLSDSGFYLCAWTSGYEQYFGPGTRLTVT.